This T cell receptor (beta chain) was sequenced for a study of T-cell memory formation after mild COVID-19. Study conclusions and caveats: The study found contracting CD4+ clones mainly in CM and EM and contracting CD8+ clones in EMRA. What remained unconfirmed was the SARS-CoV-2 specificity of second-wave clones peaking on day 37.

Germline CDR1 SEHNR, CDR2 FQNEAQ (reference sequence). The V end lost 5 bases, the J end lost 9 bases, and 22 bases lay between the germline ends. The length of the CDR3 is 15 residues. TCR alpha and TCR beta cDNA libraries carrying sample barcodes and UMIs were produced by 5'RACE using constant-segment primers. TCRdb analysed the 5' RACE reads with MiXCR anew, one entry per CDR3 protein. The sample lists about 430,000 distinct CDR3 sequences; 18% were seen once. This clonotype showed up just a few times. Its matching antigen is unknown. Sequencing was done on a sample of PBMCs or a T cell subset sorted from them (not recorded which). The rearrangement uses TRBV7-9 and TRBJ1-2; D is possibly TRBD1 (5 bases). The receptor was derived from a man aged 18-30 years who had mild COVID-19 (a few samples of this study predate the infection). Cell type and time point are not known. CDR3 amino acids: CASSLWDRPGVSYTF. The CDR3, as DNA: TGTGCCAGCAGCCTGTGGGACCGGCCGGGAGTAAGCTACACCTTC. The full variable domain, in which reference TRBV7-9 and TRBJ1-2 provide the parts outside the CDR3, is DTGVSQNPRHKITKRGQNVTFRCDPISEHNRLYWYRQTLGQGPEFLTYFQNEAQLEKSRLLSDRFSAERPKGSFSTLEIQRTEQGDSAMYLCASSLWDRPGVSYTFGSGTRLTVV.